The rows below give T cell receptor beta chains drawn from one sample of a study of T cells after yellow fever vaccination. TCRdb redid the calling of the 5' RACE reads with MiXCR, one entry per CDR3 protein. Found here are 450,000 to 650,000 distinct CDR3 sequences, roughly 13% of them singletons; the top ten hold more than 13%. Sequenced here: PBMCs, sampled on the day of the yellow fever booster vaccination. These receptors all stem from a man aged 30 to 39 who received the YFV17D yellow fever vaccine. CDR3s include the opening cysteine and the closing phenylalanine or tryptophan. The D gene is left open where the match is weak. Expanded clones get a size class; other rows say once, few or many, or leave the size out.

D gene	V gene	J gene	clone size	CDR3 protein	CDR3 DNA
-	TRBV7-9	TRBJ2-1	-	CASSLGGQDGVF	TGTGCCAGCAGCTTAGGGGGGCAGGACGGGGTCTTC
-	TRBV14	TRBJ2-5	-	CASSQDLGRAFLETQYF	TGTGCCAGCAGCCAAGATTTGGGCCGGGCTTTTTTGGAGACCCAGTACTTC
-	TRBV5-1	TRBJ1-1	few	CASAIRTATNTEAFF	TGCGCCAGCGCGATTAGGACCGCCACGAACACTGAAGCTTTCTTT
TRBD2	TRBV7-2	TRBJ2-5	-	CASSLSPAGGEETQYF	TGTGCCAGCAGCTTGAGTCCAGCGGGAGGGGAGGAGACCCAGTACTTC
-	TRBV29-1	TRBJ2-1	-	CSVVETGGDNEQFF	TGCAGCGTTGTTGAGACAGGAGGCGACAATGAGCAGTTCTTC
TRBD2	TRBV11-2	TRBJ2-1	-	CASSSHRTGSSGRVYNEQFF	TGTGCCAGCAGCTCTCACCGAACGGGGAGTAGCGGGAGGGTATACAATGAGCAGTTCTTC
-	TRBV11-2	TRBJ1-1	once	CASSPAGGAVKAFF	TGTGCCAGCAGCCCGGCCGGGGGCGCCGTGAAAGCTTTCTTT
-	TRBV7-8	TRBJ1-5	-	CASSPYDALNQPQHF	TGTGCCAGCAGCCCCTACGATGCCCTGAATCAGCCCCAGCATTTT
-	TRBV20-1	TRBJ1-2	many	CSASPDSAGSYGYTF	TGCAGTGCTTCACCCGACAGCGCCGGCAGCTATGGCTACACCTTC
-	TRBV24-1	TRBJ2-7	many	CATSDWGSHEQYF	TGTGCCACCAGTGATTGGGGTAGCCACGAGCAGTACTTC
TRBD1	TRBV6-4	TRBJ2-4	few	CASTVYLRDRGLHRLAKNIQYF	TGTGCCAGCACCGTATACCTCCGGGACAGGGGCCTTCACCGATTAGCCAAAAACATTCAGTACTTC
TRBD1	TRBV28	TRBJ2-4	many	CASSTTGAVMGIQYF	TGTGCCAGCAGTACTACAGGGGCCGTAATGGGCATTCAGTACTTC
-	TRBV7-9	TRBJ2-3	few	CASRGPDTQYF	TGTGCCAGCAGAGGGCCAGATACGCAGTATTTT
TRBD2	TRBV18	TRBJ2-1	few	CASAIGTSGEQFF	TGTGCCAGCGCGATTGGGACTAGCGGCGAGCAGTTCTTC
-	TRBV15	TRBJ1-5	-	CATRPRQEHQPQHF	TGTGCCACCCGCCCGCGACAGGAACATCAGCCCCAGCATTTT
-	TRBV2	TRBJ1-1	-	CASREGGDEAFF	TGTGCCAGCAGGGAAGGGGGGGATGAAGCTTTCTTT
-	TRBV29-1	TRBJ2-1	few	CSATVSRSYNEQFF	TGCAGCGCCACCGTCTCCCGCTCCTACAATGAGCAGTTCTTC
-	TRBV7-9	TRBJ1-3	-	CASSSGSGNTIYF	TGTGCCAGCAGCTCGGGGTCAGGAAACACCATATATTTT
-	TRBV12-3/TRBV12-4	TRBJ2-1	few	CASSSSGRTSYNEQFF	TGTGCCAGCAGTTCCTCGGGACGGACCTCCTACAATGAGCAGTTCTTC
-	TRBV4-2	TRBJ2-5	many	CASSQELRETQYF	TGTGCCAGCAGCCAAGAGCTGCGGGAGACCCAGTACTTC
-	TRBV7-9	TRBJ2-1	few	CASRHPRGGNEQFF	TGTGCCAGCAGACACCCTCGTGGCGGCAATGAGCAGTTCTTC
-	TRBV6-2/TRBV6-3	TRBJ2-1	-	CASSAWTILSGNNEQFF	TGTGCCAGCAGTGCTTGGACCATTCTATCGGGTAACAATGAGCAGTTCTTC
-	TRBV3-1	TRBJ1-1	-	CASSQVSRVTNEAFF	TGTGCCAGCAGCCAAGTGTCGCGTGTGACAAATGAAGCTTTCTTT
-	TRBV6-1	TRBJ1-4	-	CASRRQREREKLFF	TGTGCCAGCAGACGACAGCGGGAGAGGGAAAAACTGTTTTTT
-	TRBV5-1	TRBJ2-7	-	CASRGAGDEQYF	TGCGCCAGCAGAGGGGCAGGCGACGAGCAGTACTTC
-	TRBV7-9	TRBJ2-1	-	CASSTLSSGEQFF	TGTGCCAGCAGCACCTTGTCCTCCGGTGAGCAGTTCTTC
TRBD2	TRBV7-2	TRBJ2-1	-	CASSTSGREGNEQFF	TGTGCCAGCAGCACTAGCGGCCGAGAGGGTAATGAGCAGTTCTTC
TRBD2	TRBV15	TRBJ2-7	few	CATSRVDSGAYEQYF	TGTGCCACCAGCAGAGTTGATAGCGGGGCCTACGAGCAGTACTTC
-	TRBV7-9	TRBJ2-5	few	CASSLVRTSEETQYF	TGTGCCAGCAGCTTAGTTCGGACTTCCGAAGAGACCCAGTACTTC
TRBD1	TRBV20-1	TRBJ2-3	-	CSARPGPGQGTSTDTQYF	TGCAGTGCTAGACCAGGTCCGGGACAGGGAACTAGCACAGATACGCAGTATTTT
-	TRBV20-1	TRBJ2-3	-	CSARDPPAVSTDTQYF	TGCAGTGCTAGAGATCCTCCCGCGGTGAGCACAGATACGCAGTATTTT
-	TRBV7-8	TRBJ2-1	few	CASSLLGSFYNEQFF	TGTGCCAGCAGCCTATTAGGAAGCTTTTACAATGAGCAGTTCTTC
TRBD1	TRBV18	TRBJ2-7	few	CASSPQGATLHEQYF	TGTGCCAGCTCACCACAGGGGGCGACCCTCCACGAGCAGTACTTC
-	TRBV14	TRBJ1-3	few	CASSQVTDSGNTIYF	TGTGCCAGCAGCCAAGTTACAGACTCTGGAAACACCATATATTTT
TRBD1	TRBV15	TRBJ2-1	-	CATSRYRGSGDEQFF	TGTGCCACCAGCAGATACAGGGGATCCGGCGACGAGCAGTTCTTC
-	TRBV5-5	TRBJ1-1	few	CASTLLPNNMNTEAFF	TGTGCCAGCACCCTCCTCCCGAATAATATGAACACTGAAGCTTTCTTT
-	TRBV7-6	TRBJ2-1	-	CASSLEGYAEQFF	TGTGCCAGCAGCTTAGAGGGCTATGCTGAGCAGTTCTTC
TRBD2	TRBV14	TRBJ2-1	few	CASSLGLAFQGEQFF	TGTGCCAGCAGCTTGGGACTAGCCTTTCAAGGTGAGCAGTTCTTC
-	TRBV11-2	TRBJ2-7	many	CASSLGVGYEQYF	TGTGCCAGCAGCTTAGGAGTGGGCTACGAGCAGTACTTC
-	TRBV6-6	TRBJ2-7	-	CASSYVPNYEQYF	TGTGCCAGCAGTTACGTCCCGAACTACGAGCAGTACTTC
TRBD2	TRBV11-1	TRBJ2-1	-	CASSPTGLAGGPIDEQFF	TGTGCCAGCAGCCCGACGGGACTAGCGGGAGGGCCGATCGATGAGCAGTTCTTC
-	TRBV15	TRBJ2-4	-	CAINQGLAKNIQYF	TGTGCCATCAACCAGGGTTTAGCCAAAAACATTCAGTACTTC
-	TRBV27	TRBJ2-7	few	CASSFRTLDEQYF	TGTGCCAGCAGTTTCCGGACGCTTGACGAGCAGTACTTC
-	TRBV6-1	TRBJ2-2	-	CASSEAASGGGTGELFF	TGTGCCAGCAGTGAAGCTGCTAGCGGAGGGGGTACCGGGGAGCTGTTTTTT
-	TRBV5-4	TRBJ2-7	few	CASRPDSGGSYEQYF	TGTGCCAGCAGACCCGATTCGGGCGGCTCCTACGAGCAGTACTTC
-	TRBV20-1	TRBJ1-5	few	CSARGASNQPQHF	TGCAGTGCTAGAGGGGCCAGCAATCAGCCCCAGCATTTT
-	TRBV30	TRBJ2-1	-	CAWSVTPYNEQFF	TGTGCCTGGAGTGTAACCCCTTACAATGAGCAGTTCTTC
-	TRBV5-1	TRBJ2-1	-	CASSLESAQFF	TGCGCCAGCAGCCTCGAGTCGGCGCAGTTCTTC
-	TRBV7-2	TRBJ2-3	few	CASSSRAVGLAPDTQYF	TGTGCCAGCAGCTCGCGGGCGGTAGGGCTAGCACCAGATACGCAGTATTTT
-	TRBV7-6	TRBJ2-3	few	CASSLGVGWTSSTDTQYF	TGTGCCAGCAGCTTAGGGGTTGGCTGGACCTCTAGCACAGATACGCAGTATTTT
-	TRBV3-1	TRBJ2-7	few	CASSQVGTTEEQYF	TGTGCCAGCAGCCAAGTCGGTACCACCGAGGAGCAGTACTTC
-	TRBV20-1	TRBJ1-4	-	CSALVRVGEKLFF	TGCAGTGCCCTGGTCCGGGTGGGAGAAAAACTGTTTTTT
TRBD1	TRBV29-1	TRBJ1-2	-	CSVGTGVSGYTF	TGCAGCGTTGGGACAGGGGTCTCTGGCTACACCTTC
-	TRBV13	TRBJ2-7	-	CASSPPGVPYEQYF	TGTGCCAGCAGCCCTCCTGGAGTGCCCTACGAGCAGTACTTC
TRBD1	TRBV7-9	TRBJ1-1	-	CASSLAAGQTEAFF	TGTGCCAGCAGCTTAGCGGCGGGACAGACTGAAGCTTTCTTT
-	TRBV7-2	TRBJ2-5	-	CASGASPETQYF	TGTGCCAGCGGTGCCAGTCCGGAGACCCAGTACTTC
-	TRBV4-3	TRBJ2-1	-	CASSQEEEAEQFF	TGCGCCAGCAGCCAAGAAGAAGAGGCTGAGCAGTTCTTC